This T cell receptor beta chain was documented in a study of blood T cells in healthy people across ages. Primers used in a second PCR of roughly 7 to 11 cycles were a sample-barcoded 5' primer and a J-beta primer mix. Each cDNA molecule, via a template-switch adaptor with 12 random nucleotides, was tagged. TCRdb called the 5' RACE reads again in MiXCR, with one record for every CDR3 protein. The sample includes approximately 600,000 distinct CDR3 sequences, 58% of them seen just once. CDR3 length: 15 residues. CDR1 and CDR2 (germline): SGHDT, YYEEEE. V dropped 1 base and J dropped 1 base, with 11 bases sitting between them.

The source is a man in his fifties or sixties in good health. The chain recombines TRBV5-6 with TRBJ2-5; a weak D match, TRBD2 (5 bases). Source material: blood. CDR3 DNA: TGTGCCAGCAGCTTGAGAGGGATCTCCCAAGAGACCCAGTACTTC. It encodes CASSLRGISQETQYF.